A selection of T cell receptor beta chains follows, all from one sample in a study of T cell responses to AZD1222 COVID-19 vaccine. Sequencing was performed with immunoSEQ multiplex PCR; in TCRdb, only in-frame clones are kept and a portion is missing. The sample lists around 100,000 clones; 80% to 90% were seen once. Sequenced here: peripheral blood, sampled on day 0 of AZD1222 vaccination. These receptors originate from an adult in good health. Both conserved end residues are part of each CDR3. The order of the fields is CDR3 DNA, CDR3 protein, J gene, V gene, clone size, D gene. A D gene is named only where the DNA matches it firmly. Rows give clone size only sometimes, using once, few, many, or a class for an expanded clone.

cdr3_nt: TGTGCCAGCAGTTTATCCTGGGACTATGGCTACACCTTC
cdr3_aa: CASSLSWDYGYTF
j_call: TRBJ1-2
v_call: TRBV27
clone_size: once
d_call: NA

cdr3_nt: TGTGCCAGCAGCGTCGCGTGGTTAGATAATGAGCAGTTCTTC
cdr3_aa: CASSVAWLDNEQFF
j_call: TRBJ2-1
v_call: TRBV9
clone_size: NA
d_call: NA

cdr3_nt: TGTGCCAGCTCACCACAGGCAAAGGGATTGAGCAATCAGCCCCAGCATTTT
cdr3_aa: CASSPQAKGLSNQPQHF
j_call: TRBJ1-5
v_call: TRBV18
clone_size: NA
d_call: NA

cdr3_nt: TGTGCCAGCAGTTTATCCTCCGGGACAGGGGCTTACGAGCAGTACTTC
cdr3_aa: CASSLSSGTGAYEQYF
j_call: TRBJ2-7
v_call: TRBV27
clone_size: NA
d_call: TRBD1

cdr3_nt: TGTGCCAGCAGCCAAGGCCTTCGACGCGAGCAGTACTTC
cdr3_aa: CASSQGLRREQYF
j_call: TRBJ2-7
v_call: TRBV3-1/TRBV3-2
clone_size: NA
d_call: NA

cdr3_nt: TGCGCCAGCAGCTTGTCAGGGGACAGTTTCGGCTACACCTTC
cdr3_aa: CASSLSGDSFGYTF
j_call: TRBJ1-2
v_call: TRBV5-1
clone_size: NA
d_call: TRBD1

cdr3_nt: TGTGCCAGCAGCTTAGGGGACAGGGTTAAGGAGACTGAAGCTTTCTTT
cdr3_aa: CASSLGDRVKETEAFF
j_call: TRBJ1-1
v_call: TRBV7-4
clone_size: once
d_call: TRBD1

cdr3_nt: TGTGCCACCAGTTCGGGACAGGGCCTATTACCGCCCTACGAGCAGTACTTC
cdr3_aa: CATSSGQGLLPPYEQYF
j_call: TRBJ2-7
v_call: TRBV15
clone_size: NA
d_call: TRBD1

cdr3_nt: TGTGCCAGCAGCTTAGGCCACAGAGATTACGAGCAGTACTTC
cdr3_aa: CASSLGHRDYEQYF
j_call: TRBJ2-7
v_call: TRBV7-8
clone_size: NA
d_call: NA

cdr3_nt: TGTGCCAGCAGCCAAGCACTTGGAGGCCCAGCTTTCTTT
cdr3_aa: CASSQALGGPAFF
j_call: TRBJ1-1
v_call: TRBV14
clone_size: NA
d_call: NA

cdr3_nt: TGTGCCAGCAGCTTACATCCTAGCGGGGCATATATACCCAATGAGCAGTTCTTC
cdr3_aa: CASSLHPSGAYIPNEQFF
j_call: TRBJ2-1
v_call: TRBV7-6
clone_size: NA
d_call: TRBD2

cdr3_nt: TGTGCCAGCAGTGAAGTTCCGGGCGGGGTGGAGGTCCACTTT
cdr3_aa: CASSEVPGGVEVHF
j_call: TRBJ1-6
v_call: TRBV6-1
clone_size: NA
d_call: NA

cdr3_nt: TGTGCCAGTAGTAGGCAGTACAATCAGCCCCAGCATTTT
cdr3_aa: CASSRQYNQPQHF
j_call: TRBJ1-5
v_call: TRBV19
clone_size: NA
d_call: NA

cdr3_nt: TGTGCCAGCAGTTTCCGACTTAATTTGCGGGTTAGCTCTGGAAACACCATATATTTT
cdr3_aa: CASSFRLNLRVSSGNTIYF
j_call: TRBJ1-3
v_call: TRBV28
clone_size: NA
d_call: NA

cdr3_nt: TGTGCCAGCAGCTTAGTGGTCCGACAGGGGGGCTACAATGAGCAGTTCTTC
cdr3_aa: CASSLVVRQGGYNEQFF
j_call: TRBJ2-1
v_call: TRBV13
clone_size: NA
d_call: TRBD1

cdr3_nt: TGTGCCAGCAGTTTTAGGGGGCTAAGAACTAATGAAAAACTGTTTTTT
cdr3_aa: CASSFRGLRTNEKLFF
j_call: TRBJ1-4
v_call: TRBV28
clone_size: NA
d_call: TRBD1

cdr3_nt: TGTGCCAGCGAGGGACAGGGGAACACTGAAGCTTTCTTT
cdr3_aa: CASEGQGNTEAFF
j_call: TRBJ1-1
v_call: TRBV28
clone_size: NA
d_call: TRBD1

cdr3_nt: TGCGCCAGCAGCTTGGTTACTAGCGGGAGGGATCAAGAGACCCAGTACTTC
cdr3_aa: CASSLVTSGRDQETQYF
j_call: TRBJ2-5
v_call: TRBV5-1
clone_size: NA
d_call: TRBD2

cdr3_nt: TGCGCCAGCAGCTTGGGACTTCAAGAGACCCAGTACTTC
cdr3_aa: CASSLGLQETQYF
j_call: TRBJ2-5
v_call: TRBV5-1
clone_size: few
d_call: NA

cdr3_nt: TGTGCCAGCACCCAGACCCGGGGAGGAGGAAAACTGTTTTTT
cdr3_aa: CASTQTRGGGKLFF
j_call: TRBJ1-4
v_call: TRBV7-9
clone_size: NA
d_call: NA

cdr3_nt: TGTGCCATCAGCGGGGCGTTCCAAGAGACCCAGTACTTC
cdr3_aa: CAISGAFQETQYF
j_call: TRBJ2-5
v_call: TRBV10-3
clone_size: NA
d_call: NA

cdr3_nt: TGCGCCAGCAGCTTCACAGGGGCAGGGGCCAACGTCCTGACTTTC
cdr3_aa: CASSFTGAGANVLTF
j_call: TRBJ2-6
v_call: TRBV5-1
clone_size: NA
d_call: TRBD1

cdr3_nt: TGTGCCAGCAGTTTACACAAAAGGGGTCTAACTAATGAAAAACTGTTTTTT
cdr3_aa: CASSLHKRGLTNEKLFF
j_call: TRBJ1-4
v_call: TRBV28
clone_size: NA
d_call: NA

cdr3_nt: TGTGCCACCAGTGACAGCGATAAGGACGAAGGTAATGAAAAACTGTTTTTT
cdr3_aa: CATSDSDKDEGNEKLFF
j_call: TRBJ1-4
v_call: TRBV24-1
clone_size: NA
d_call: NA

cdr3_nt: TGTGCCAGCAGTGCTCGGGACAGGGGGAATGAAAAACTGTTTTTT
cdr3_aa: CASSARDRGNEKLFF
j_call: TRBJ1-4
v_call: TRBV25-1
clone_size: NA
d_call: TRBD1

cdr3_nt: TGTGCCAGCAGTTTCCCCATCACGAACACCGGGGAGCTGTTTTTT
cdr3_aa: CASSFPITNTGELFF
j_call: TRBJ2-2
v_call: TRBV5-6
clone_size: NA
d_call: NA

cdr3_nt: TGTGCCAGCAGTTCCCCGGCCAGCTATGGCTACACCTTC
cdr3_aa: CASSSPASYGYTF
j_call: TRBJ1-2
v_call: TRBV28
clone_size: NA
d_call: NA

cdr3_nt: TGTGCCAGCTCACCTTCTCGGGGTGATAACTATGGCTACACCTTC
cdr3_aa: CASSPSRGDNYGYTF
j_call: TRBJ1-2
v_call: TRBV18
clone_size: NA
d_call: NA

cdr3_nt: TGTGCCAGCAGCTTTTATCAAAACTATGGCTACACCTTC
cdr3_aa: CASSFYQNYGYTF
j_call: TRBJ1-2
v_call: TRBV7-9
clone_size: NA
d_call: NA

cdr3_nt: TGTGCCAGCAGCCTAGGGAGTCGGTCCCAAGAGACCCAGTACTTC
cdr3_aa: CASSLGSRSQETQYF
j_call: TRBJ2-5
v_call: TRBV9
clone_size: NA
d_call: NA

cdr3_nt: TGTGCCAGCAGCCCATTTAGCGGGATTGCCGGGGAGCTGTTTTTT
cdr3_aa: CASSPFSGIAGELFF
j_call: TRBJ2-2
v_call: TRBV4-2
clone_size: NA
d_call: TRBD2

cdr3_nt: TGTGCCACCAGTGATTCTAGCGGGAGGGGAGGGGAGACCCAGTACTTC
cdr3_aa: CATSDSSGRGGETQYF
j_call: TRBJ2-5
v_call: TRBV24-1
clone_size: NA
d_call: TRBD2

cdr3_nt: TGTGCCACCAGCCCACGGGCCGTCTACGAGCAGTACTTC
cdr3_aa: CATSPRAVYEQYF
j_call: TRBJ2-7
v_call: TRBV15
clone_size: NA
d_call: NA